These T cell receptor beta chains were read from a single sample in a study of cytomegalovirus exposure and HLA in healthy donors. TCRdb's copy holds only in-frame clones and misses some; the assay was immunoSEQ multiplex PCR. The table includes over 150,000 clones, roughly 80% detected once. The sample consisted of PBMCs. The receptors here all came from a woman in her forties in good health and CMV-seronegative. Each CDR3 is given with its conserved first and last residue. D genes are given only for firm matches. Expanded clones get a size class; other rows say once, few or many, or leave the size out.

CDR3 DNA: TGCGCCAGCAGCTTCCGGGAGAACACTGAAGCTTTCTTT
CDR3 protein: CASSFRENTEAFF
D gene: .
J gene: TRBJ1-1
clone size: once
V gene: TRBV5-1

CDR3 DNA: TGTGCCAGCAGCTTAGGTCAGGGCCTGTTCTTC
CDR3 protein: CASSLGQGLFF
D gene: .
J gene: TRBJ2-1
clone size: few
V gene: TRBV11-3

CDR3 DNA: TGCGCCAGCAGCGGAGCAGGGACACTAAACACTGAAGCTTTCTTT
CDR3 protein: CASSGAGTLNTEAFF
D gene: .
J gene: TRBJ1-1
clone size: few
V gene: TRBV5-1

CDR3 DNA: TGTGCCTGGAGTTTAGCGGGAGGGCCGAACACCGGGGAGCTGTTTTTT
CDR3 protein: CAWSLAGGPNTGELFF
D gene: TRBD2
J gene: TRBJ2-2
clone size: .
V gene: TRBV30

CDR3 DNA: TGTGCCAGCAGACCCGGGACAGAGGGAAACACCATATATTTT
CDR3 protein: CASRPGTEGNTIYF
D gene: TRBD1
J gene: TRBJ1-3
clone size: .
V gene: TRBV13

CDR3 DNA: TGTGCCATCAGTGATGGGACAGCCGGGGAGACCCAGTACTTC
CDR3 protein: CAISDGTAGETQYF
D gene: TRBD1
J gene: TRBJ2-5
clone size: .
V gene: TRBV10-3

CDR3 DNA: TGTGCCAGCAGCTTGAGTAGCGGGAGTTCCTACGAGCAGTACTTC
CDR3 protein: CASSLSSGSSYEQYF
D gene: TRBD2
J gene: TRBJ2-7
clone size: few
V gene: TRBV5-4

CDR3 DNA: TGTGCCAGCAGCGTGCAGGGGGCGGGTTCACCCCTCCACTTT
CDR3 protein: CASSVQGAGSPLHF
D gene: TRBD1
J gene: TRBJ1-6
clone size: .
V gene: TRBV9

CDR3 DNA: TGCGCCAGCAGCCAAGCCGCCAGGGGTAGCCCTAATGGCTACACCTTC
CDR3 protein: CASSQAARGSPNGYTF
D gene: .
J gene: TRBJ1-2
clone size: .
V gene: TRBV4-1

CDR3 DNA: TGTGCCAGCAGTCTCGGGACAGGTCCGTACGAGCAGTACTTC
CDR3 protein: CASSLGTGPYEQYF
D gene: TRBD1
J gene: TRBJ2-7
clone size: .
V gene: TRBV27

CDR3 DNA: TGTGCCAGCAGCTTGGGACAGGGGATGTACGAGCAGTACTTC
CDR3 protein: CASSLGQGMYEQYF
D gene: TRBD1
J gene: TRBJ2-7
clone size: .
V gene: TRBV7-9

CDR3 DNA: TGTGCCAGCACTTCGGGGGTGGACTACGAGCAGTACTTC
CDR3 protein: CASTSGVDYEQYF
D gene: .
J gene: TRBJ2-7
clone size: .
V gene: TRBV6-5

CDR3 DNA: TGCGCCAGCAGCCATGAGACTGGAAGAGTCGAGACCCAGTACTTC
CDR3 protein: CASSHETGRVETQYF
D gene: .
J gene: TRBJ2-5
clone size: .
V gene: TRBV5-1

CDR3 DNA: TGTGCCAGCAGCATAGGGGGGGGACAGGGTAAAGGAAGCGAGCAGTACTTC
CDR3 protein: CASSIGGGQGKGSEQYF
D gene: TRBD1
J gene: TRBJ2-7
clone size: .
V gene: TRBV7-2

CDR3 DNA: TGTGCCAGCAAAACGGAACTAGCGGGAGTAGCTGAGCAGTTCTTC
CDR3 protein: CASKTELAGVAEQFF
D gene: TRBD2
J gene: TRBJ2-1
clone size: .
V gene: TRBV6-6

CDR3 DNA: TGTGCCAGCAGCGGAGCGGGGGGACTAAAAGATACGCAGTATTTT
CDR3 protein: CASSGAGGLKDTQYF
D gene: TRBD2
J gene: TRBJ2-3
clone size: .
V gene: TRBV9

CDR3 DNA: TGTGCCAGCAGCGCCCGAGAGGACAGCTTCTATGGCTACACCTTC
CDR3 protein: CASSAREDSFYGYTF
D gene: .
J gene: TRBJ1-2
clone size: .
V gene: TRBV9

CDR3 DNA: TGCGCCAGCAGCTTGGAGGGGAAGGGTGGAAACACCATATATTTT
CDR3 protein: CASSLEGKGGNTIYF
D gene: .
J gene: TRBJ1-3
clone size: once
V gene: TRBV5-1

CDR3 DNA: TGTGCCAGTGCACAGGGGGGAAGTCAGCCCCAGCATTTT
CDR3 protein: CASAQGGSQPQHF
D gene: TRBD1
J gene: TRBJ1-5
clone size: .
V gene: TRBV19

CDR3 DNA: TGTGCCACCAGGCAGGGAAGCAATCAGCCCCAGCATTTT
CDR3 protein: CATRQGSNQPQHF
D gene: .
J gene: TRBJ1-5
clone size: .
V gene: TRBV6-1

CDR3 DNA: TGTGCCAGCAGCCCTAGCGTAGGTCCAGCCAACTATGGCTACACCTTC
CDR3 protein: CASSPSVGPANYGYTF
D gene: .
J gene: TRBJ1-2
clone size: once
V gene: TRBV7-9

CDR3 DNA: TGTGCCAGCAGCGCCGGGACAGAACAAGAGACCCAGTACTTC
CDR3 protein: CASSAGTEQETQYF
D gene: TRBD1
J gene: TRBJ2-5
clone size: .
V gene: TRBV5-4

CDR3 DNA: TGTGCCAGCAGCGAGGAGGGTCCTGGGGCGATAAGGGAGACCCAGTACTTC
CDR3 protein: CASSEEGPGAIRETQYF
D gene: .
J gene: TRBJ2-5
clone size: few
V gene: TRBV11-3

CDR3 DNA: TGTGCCAGCAGTTACGCGGGCAAGAACACTGAAGCTTTCTTT
CDR3 protein: CASSYAGKNTEAFF
D gene: .
J gene: TRBJ1-1
clone size: .
V gene: TRBV6-6

CDR3 DNA: TGTGCCAGCAGTTTAAAGCAGGGGGTACGCTCGGATACGCAGTATTTT
CDR3 protein: CASSLKQGVRSDTQYF
D gene: TRBD1
J gene: TRBJ2-3
clone size: once
V gene: TRBV27